This TCR beta chain was obtained from a study of blood T cell repertoires in COVID-19. Overall study: Samples representing acute and convalescent COVID-19 were sourced from the United States, Italy and Spain.

Trimming removed 6 bases from V and 8 bases from J; junction bases left unmatched: 1. Germline CDR1 is MNHEY and CDR2 is SVGAGI. The CDR3 covers 11 residues. Profiling relied on immunoSEQ multiplex PCR, and the TCRdb table lists in-frame clones only, not all of them. This table has about 270,000 clones, around nine tenths appearing once. This chain connects TRBV6-5 to TRBJ2-1; 7 bases agree with TRBD2. This receptor was identified in a man between 45 and 60 years old with acute or convalescent COVID-19. Sample: peripheral blood. The CDR3 coding sequence is TGTGCCAGCAGCCTAGCGGATGAGCAGTTCTTC. It encodes CASSLADEQFF.